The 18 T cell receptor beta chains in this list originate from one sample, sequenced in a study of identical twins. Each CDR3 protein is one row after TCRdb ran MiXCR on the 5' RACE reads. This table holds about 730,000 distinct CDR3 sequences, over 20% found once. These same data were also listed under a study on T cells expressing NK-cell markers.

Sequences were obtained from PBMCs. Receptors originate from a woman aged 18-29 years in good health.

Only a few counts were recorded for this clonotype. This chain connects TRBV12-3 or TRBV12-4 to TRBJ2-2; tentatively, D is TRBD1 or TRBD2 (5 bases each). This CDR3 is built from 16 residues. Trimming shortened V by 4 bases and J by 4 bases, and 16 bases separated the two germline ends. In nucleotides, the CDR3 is TGTGCCAGCAGTTCGGAGAGGGGTCGGGGCACCGGGGAGCTGTTTTTT. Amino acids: CASSSERGRGTGELFF.

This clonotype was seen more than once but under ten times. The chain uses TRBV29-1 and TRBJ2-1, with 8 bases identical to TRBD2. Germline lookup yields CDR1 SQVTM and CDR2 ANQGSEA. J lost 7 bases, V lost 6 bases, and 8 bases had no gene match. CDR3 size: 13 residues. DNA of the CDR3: TGCAGCGTGAAGCGGGAGCGGAGGAATGAGCAGTTCTTC. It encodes CSVKRERRNEQFF.

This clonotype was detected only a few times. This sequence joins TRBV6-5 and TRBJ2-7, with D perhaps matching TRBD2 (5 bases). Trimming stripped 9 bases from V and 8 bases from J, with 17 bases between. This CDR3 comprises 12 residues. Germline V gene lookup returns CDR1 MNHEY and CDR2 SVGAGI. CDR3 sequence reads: CASHEAGGKQYF. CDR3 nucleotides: TGTGCCAGTCACGAGGCGGGTGGGAAGCAGTACTTC.

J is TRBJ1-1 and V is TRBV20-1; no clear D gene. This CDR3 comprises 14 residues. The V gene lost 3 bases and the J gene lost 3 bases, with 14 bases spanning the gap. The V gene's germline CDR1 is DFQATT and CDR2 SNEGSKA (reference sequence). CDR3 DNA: TGCAGTGCTAGCTTTTCCCCTAGGGACACTGAAGCTTTCTTT. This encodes CSASFSPRDTEAFF.

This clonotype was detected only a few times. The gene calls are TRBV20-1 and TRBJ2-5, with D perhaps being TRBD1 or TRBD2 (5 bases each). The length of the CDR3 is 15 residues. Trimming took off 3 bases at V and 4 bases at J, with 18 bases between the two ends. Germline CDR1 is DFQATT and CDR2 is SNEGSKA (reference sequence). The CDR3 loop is CSASRQGVLRETQYF. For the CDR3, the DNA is TGCAGTGCTAGCCGGCAGGGAGTTCTCAGAGAGACCCAGTACTTC.

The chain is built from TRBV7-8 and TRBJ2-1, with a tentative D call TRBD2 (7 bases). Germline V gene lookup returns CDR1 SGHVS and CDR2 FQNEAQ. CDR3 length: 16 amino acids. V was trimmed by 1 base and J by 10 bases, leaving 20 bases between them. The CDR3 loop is CASSLVRGGRAGEQFF. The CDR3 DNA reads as TGTGCCAGCAGCTTAGTCAGGGGCGGGAGAGCGGGCGAGCAGTTCTTC. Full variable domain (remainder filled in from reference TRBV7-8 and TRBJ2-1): GAGVSQSPRYKVAKRGQDVALRCDPISGHVSLFWYQQALGQGPEFLTYFQNEAQLDKSGLPSDRFFAERPEGSVSTLKIQRTQQEDSAVYLCASSLVRGGRAGEQFFGPGTRLTVL.

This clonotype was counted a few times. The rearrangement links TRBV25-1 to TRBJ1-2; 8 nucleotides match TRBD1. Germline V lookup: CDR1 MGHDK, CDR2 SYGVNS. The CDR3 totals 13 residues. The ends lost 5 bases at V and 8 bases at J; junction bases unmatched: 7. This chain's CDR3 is CASSLQGVGGYTF. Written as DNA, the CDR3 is TGTGCCAGCAGTTTACAGGGGGTCGGCGGCTACACCTTC.

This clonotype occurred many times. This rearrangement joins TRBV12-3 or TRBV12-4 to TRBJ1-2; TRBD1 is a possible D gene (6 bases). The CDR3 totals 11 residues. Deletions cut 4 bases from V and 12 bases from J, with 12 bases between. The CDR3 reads CASSSGTRDTF. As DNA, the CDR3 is TGTGCCAGCAGTTCCGGGACACGGGACACCTTC.

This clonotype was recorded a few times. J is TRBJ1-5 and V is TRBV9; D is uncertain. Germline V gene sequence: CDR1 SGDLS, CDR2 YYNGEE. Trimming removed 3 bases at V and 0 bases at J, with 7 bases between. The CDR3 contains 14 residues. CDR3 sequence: CASSGSYSNQPQHF. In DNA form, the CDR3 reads TGTGCCAGCAGCGGAAGTTATAGCAATCAGCCCCAGCATTTT.

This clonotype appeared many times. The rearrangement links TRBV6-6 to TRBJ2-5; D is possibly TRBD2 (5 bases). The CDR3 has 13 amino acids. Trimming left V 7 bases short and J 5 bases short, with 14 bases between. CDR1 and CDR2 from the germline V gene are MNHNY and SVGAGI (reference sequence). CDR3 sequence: CASTRGTGETQYF. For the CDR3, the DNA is TGTGCCAGCACTCGGGGAACCGGTGAGACCCAGTACTTC.

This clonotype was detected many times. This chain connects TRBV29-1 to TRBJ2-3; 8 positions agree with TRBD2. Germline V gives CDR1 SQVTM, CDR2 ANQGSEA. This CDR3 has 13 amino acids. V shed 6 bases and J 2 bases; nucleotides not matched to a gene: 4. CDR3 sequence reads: CSVRGGFTDTQYF. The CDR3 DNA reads TGCAGCGTCCGGGGGGGGTTCACAGATACGCAGTATTTT.

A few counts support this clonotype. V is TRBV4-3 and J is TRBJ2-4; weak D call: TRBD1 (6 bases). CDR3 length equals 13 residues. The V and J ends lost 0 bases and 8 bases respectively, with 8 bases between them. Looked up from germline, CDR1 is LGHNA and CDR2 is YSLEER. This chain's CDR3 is CASSQERGYIQYF. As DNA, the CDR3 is TGCGCCAGCAGCCAAGAGAGGGGGTACATTCAGTACTTC.

The CDR3 region has the DNA TGCAGTGCTCGTACGGGACTCCTGGGAGAGCCCCAGCATTTT. It encodes CSARTGLLGEPQHF. The chain combines TRBV20-1 with TRBJ1-5; a weak D match, TRBD1 (5 bases). The CDR3 consists of 14 residues. V was pared by 5 bases and J by 8 bases, with 19 bases between. The germline gives CDR1 DFQATT, CDR2 SNEGSKA (reference sequence).

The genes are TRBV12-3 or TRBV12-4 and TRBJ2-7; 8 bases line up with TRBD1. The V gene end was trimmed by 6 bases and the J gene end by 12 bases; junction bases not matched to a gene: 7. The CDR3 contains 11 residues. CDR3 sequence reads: CASRRDRGRYF. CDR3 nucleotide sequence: TGTGCCAGCAGACGTGACAGGGGACGGTACTTC.

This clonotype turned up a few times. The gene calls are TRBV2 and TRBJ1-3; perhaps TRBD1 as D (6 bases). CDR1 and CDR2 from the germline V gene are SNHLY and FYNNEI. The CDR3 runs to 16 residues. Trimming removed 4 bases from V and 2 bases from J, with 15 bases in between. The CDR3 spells CASSVRGPFPGNTIYF. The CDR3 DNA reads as TGTGCCAGCAGTGTACGGGGGCCCTTCCCTGGAAACACCATATATTTT. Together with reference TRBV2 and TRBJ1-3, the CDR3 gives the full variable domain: EPEVTQTPSHQVTQMGQEVILRCVPISNHLYFYWYRQILGQKVEFLVSFYNNEISEKSEIFDDQFSVERPDGSNFTLKIRSTKLEDSAMYFCASSVRGPFPGNTIYFGEGSWLTVV.

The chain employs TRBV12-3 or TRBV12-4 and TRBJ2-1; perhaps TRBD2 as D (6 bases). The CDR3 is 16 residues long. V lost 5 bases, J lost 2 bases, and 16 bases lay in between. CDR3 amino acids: CASSPQLAPPYNEQFF. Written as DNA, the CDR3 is TGTGCCAGCAGTCCGCAACTAGCTCCCCCCTACAATGAGCAGTTCTTC.

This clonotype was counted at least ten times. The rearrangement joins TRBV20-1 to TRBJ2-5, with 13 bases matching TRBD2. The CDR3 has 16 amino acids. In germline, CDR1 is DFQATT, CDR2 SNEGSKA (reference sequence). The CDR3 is CSAPWTSGGSGETQYF. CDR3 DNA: TGCAGCGCGCCGTGGACTAGCGGGGGTAGTGGGGAGACCCAGTACTTC.

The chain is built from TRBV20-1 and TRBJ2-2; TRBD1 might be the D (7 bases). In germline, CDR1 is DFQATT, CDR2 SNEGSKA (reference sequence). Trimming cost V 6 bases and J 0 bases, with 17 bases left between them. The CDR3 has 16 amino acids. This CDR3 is CSAHSGGGANTGELFF. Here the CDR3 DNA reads TGCAGTGCCCACTCTGGAGGGGGCGCGAACACCGGGGAGCTGTTTTTT.